Below are 26 T cell receptor beta chains sequenced from a single sample in a study of shared clonotypes between healthy human individuals (dated by TCRdb to 2018 to 2021). Library construction relied on the immunoSEQ multiplex PCR assay. TCRdb carries this immuneACCESS record with in-frame sequences only. Its versions omit some clonotypes, under half of them owing to an unresolved V gene in the studies checked, with the rest unexplained. The sample has about 480,000 clones on record, nearly 80% of them singletons. The ten most abundant clones make up approximately 12% of the sample. The sample comprised PBMCs. All receptors come from a woman aged 40-49 years in good health. Some clones in this sample may be carry-over from other donors' samples.

The rearrangement links TRBV28 to TRBJ1-6; TRBD1 might be the D (5 bases). The CDR3 is 13 amino acids. Trimming took 5 bases from V and 10 from J, leaving 12 bases between them. The germline gives CDR1 MDHEN, CDR2 SYDVKM. CDR3 region: CASSLPEGSPLHF. The CDR3 DNA reads TGTGCCAGCAGTCTCCCCGAGGGGTCACCCCTCCACTTT.

This chain uses TRBV4-2 with TRBJ1-4, with D possibly matching TRBD1 (5 bases). The V gene's germline CDR1 is LGHNA and CDR2 YNFKEQ. The CDR3 is 14 residues long. Between the trimmed V and J ends, which lost 4 bases and 8 bases, there was a span of 14 bases. The CDR3 DNA reads TGTGCCAGCAGCCTTGCAGGGACCACAGAAAAACTGTTTTTT. Translating it yields CASSLAGTTEKLFF.

The chain has TRBV21-1 and TRBJ2-3; TRBD2 reflects the table's D call only, with no check against the DNA. TRBV21-1 is a known pseudogene. The CDR3 contains 22 residues. CDR3 DNA sequence: TGTGCCAGCAGCAAAGATCTTAGGGGCCCGGGACTAGCGGGAGGGCCCGCAGATACGCAGTATTTT. Encoded protein: CASSKDLRGPGLAGGPADTQYF.

The rearrangement links TRBV13 to TRBJ2-7; 8 bases are a match to TRBD1. The junction had 9 bases not matched to a gene; V was cut back by 5 bases and J by 3 bases. The CDR3 totals 15 residues. Germline-derived CDR1 and CDR2 are PRHDT and FYEKMQ (reference sequence). Written as DNA, the CDR3 is TGTGCCAGCAGCCCTCTTTCCGGGACAGGCTACGAGCAGTACTTC. This translates into CASSPLSGTGYEQYF.

The chain links TRBV28 to TRBJ1-2, with a tentative D call TRBD1 (6 bases). Trimming removed 8 bases from V and 5 bases from J, with 12 bases in between. The CDR3 is made up of 12 amino acids. The germline V gene has CDR1 MDHEN and CDR2 SYDVKM. In DNA form, the CDR3 reads TGTGCCAGCGCAGGGGCGAATTATGGCTACACCTTC. This sequence encodes CASAGANYGYTF.

This clone was counted only a few times. This specimen includes other DNA sequences encoding the same CDR3. The chain employs TRBV7-9 and TRBJ2-2; 13 positions match TRBD2. J lost 2 bases, V lost 2 bases, and 2 bases had no gene match. Per the germline V gene, CDR1 is SEHNR and CDR2 is FQNEAQ (reference sequence). The CDR3 runs 17 residues. The CDR3 here is CASSLPGLAGNTGELFF. DNA of the CDR3: TGTGCCAGCAGCTTACCGGGACTAGCGGGAAACACCGGGGAGCTGTTTTTT.

The V and J genes are TRBV7-6 and TRBJ1-1, with 8 bases fitting TRBD1. The junction had 4 bases not matched to a gene; V was cut back by 2 bases and J by 5 bases. The V gene's germline CDR1 is SGHVS and CDR2 FNYEAQ. This CDR3 has 14 residues. CDR3 nucleotide sequence: TGTGCCAGCAGCTTAAGACAGGGGAATACTGAAGCTTTCTTT. This encodes CASSLRQGNTEAFF.

This rearrangement joins TRBV7-3 to TRBJ2-1; maybe TRBD1 (6 bases). V gave up 5 bases and J gave up 13 bases, with 18 bases separating them. Germline V gives CDR1 SGHTA, CDR2 FQGTGA. This CDR3 comprises 13 residues. Written as DNA, the CDR3 is TGTGCCAGCAGCCCCCTCGGGCAGGGGACCCAGTTCTTC. Translating it yields CASSPLGQGTQFF. Complete variable domain (other parts from reference TRBV7-3 and TRBJ2-1): GAGVSQTPSNKVTEKGKYVELRCDPISGHTALYWYRQSLGQGPEFLIYFQGTGAADDSGLPNDRFFAVRPEGSVSTLKIQRTERGDSAVYLCASSPLGQGTQFFGPGTRLTVL.

This clone was counted between two and nine times. The CDR3 protein is CASSFLAGAVSTDTQYF. The CDR3 DNA sequence: TGTGCCAGCAGCTTTCTAGCGGGAGCGGTTAGCACAGATACGCAGTATTTT. This rearrangement joins TRBV11-2 to TRBJ2-3, with 10 bases matching TRBD2. The CDR3 is made up of 17 amino acids. J gave up 0 bases and V 3 bases, and 6 bases lay outside the gene matches. Germline CDR1 SGHAT, CDR2 FQNNGV. Based on the CDR3 plus reference TRBV11-2 and TRBJ2-3, the full variable domain is EAGVAQSPRYKIIEKRQSVAFWCNPISGHATLYWYQQILGQGPKLLIQFQNNGVVDDSQLPKDRFSAERLKGVDSTLKIQPAKLEDSAVYLCASSFLAGAVSTDTQYFGPGTRLTVL.

The chain combines TRBV18 with TRBJ1-2; D is unclear. The CDR3 length is 14 residues. The V end lost 3 bases, the J end lost 3 bases, and 11 bases lay between the germline ends. The germline V gene encodes CDR1 KGHSH and CDR2 LQKENI. CDR3 nucleotide sequence: TGTGCCAGCTCACCCGTTGTTGATTACTATGGCTACACCTTC. It is translated as CASSPVVDYYGYTF.

The V gene is TRBV7-9, the J gene TRBJ2-5, with D perhaps given as TRBD1 or TRBD2 (6 bases each). V was clipped by 1 base and J by 5 bases, with 14 bases between them. Germline-derived CDR1 and CDR2 are SEHNR and FQNEAQ (reference sequence). This CDR3 has 15 residues. The CDR3 DNA reads TGTGCCAGCAGCTTAGTCACGGGGGCCTGGGAGACCCAGTACTTC. Amino acids: CASSLVTGAWETQYF.

This clone came up many times. The same CDR3 also results from other DNA sequences found in this sample. The chain has TRBV15 and TRBJ1-1; D is unresolved. The CDR3 length is 14 residues. Trimming took off 8 bases at V and 4 bases at J, with 17 bases between the two ends. Germline V gives CDR1 LNHNV, CDR2 YYDKDF (reference sequence). This chain's CDR3 is CATRSGRVATEAFF. CDR3 sequence (DNA): TGTGCCACCCGAAGTGGGAGAGTGGCCACTGAAGCTTTCTTT.

V is TRBV30 and J is TRBJ2-3; D is perhaps TRBD2 (6 bases). Trimming cost V 5 bases and J 3 bases, with 6 bases left between them. Per germline, CDR1 GTSNPN and CDR2 SVGIG (reference sequence). The CDR3 covers 11 residues. CDR3 region: CAWGGTDTQYF. CDR3 bases: TGTGCCTGGGGAGGGACAGATACGCAGTATTTT.

The chain couples TRBV7-9 to TRBJ2-5, with TRBD2 identical over 8 bases. Germline lookup yields CDR1 SEHNR and CDR2 FQNEAQ (reference sequence). Trimming at V came to 11 bases and at J to 0 bases, leaving 11 bases not matched to a gene. The CDR3 spans 15 residues. This chain's CDR3 is CAPGNGREDQETQYF. CDR3 in DNA: TGTGCCCCGGGCAACGGGAGGGAGGACCAAGAGACCCAGTACTTC. The full variable domain, its missing parts supplied by reference TRBV7-9 and TRBJ2-5, is DTGVSQNPRHKITKRGQNVTFRCDPISEHNRLYWYRQTLGQGPEFLTYFQNEAQLEKSRLLSDRFSAERPKGSFSTLEIQRTEQGDSAMYLCAPGNGREDQETQYFGPGTRLLVL.

J is TRBJ1-2 and V is TRBV29-1; maybe TRBD1 (6 bases). With 6 bases removed from V and 4 bases from J, the gap between germline ends came to 27 bases. The CDR3 consists of 17 residues. Per germline, CDR1 SQVTM and CDR2 ANQGSEA. The CDR3 loop reads CSVPPLGQPTGGYGYTF. In DNA form, the CDR3 reads TGCAGCGTCCCTCCCCTCGGACAGCCAACGGGAGGCTATGGCTACACCTTC.

The V gene is TRBV18, the J gene TRBJ2-5; D is possibly TRBD2 (6 bases). The V gene lost 3 bases and the J gene lost 5 bases, with 13 bases spanning the gap. The CDR3 spans 14 residues. Germline V gives CDR1 KGHSH, CDR2 LQKENI. CDR3 region: CASSPTRDRETQYF. Written as DNA, the CDR3 is TGTGCCAGCTCACCGACTAGGGATAGGGAGACCCAGTACTTC. Combining the CDR3 with reference TRBV18 and TRBJ2-5 gives the whole variable domain NAGVMQNPRHLVRRRGQEARLRCSPMKGHSHVYWYRQLPEEGLKFMVYLQKENIIDESGMPKERFSAEFPKEGPSILRIQQVVRGDSAAYFCASSPTRDRETQYFGPGTRLLVL.

The genes are TRBV7-8 and TRBJ2-5, with D possibly matching TRBD1 (5 bases). Germline V CDR1 and CDR2: SGHVS, FQNEAQ. V dropped 0 bases and J dropped 6 bases, with 11 bases sitting between them. The CDR3 length is 14 residues. CDR3 region: CASSLAGASKTQYF. The CDR3 DNA is TGTGCCAGCAGCTTAGCTGGGGCCTCAAAGACCCAGTACTTC.

The genes are TRBV5-1 and TRBJ2-3; weak D call: TRBD2 (5 bases). CDR3 size: 15 residues. Germline V gene sequence: CDR1 SGHRS, CDR2 YFSETQ. V was pared by 5 bases and J by 0 bases, with 13 bases between. This CDR3 is CASSPEGPSTDTQYF. The DNA for the CDR3 is TGCGCCAGCAGTCCCGAGGGCCCTAGCACAGATACGCAGTATTTT.

This sequence joins TRBV11-2 and TRBJ2-7; no firm D call. Germline CDR1 is SGHAT and CDR2 is FQNNGV. CDR3 length equals 13 residues. V lost 1 base to trimming and J lost 7 bases, with 11 bases between them. The CDR3 protein is CASSLGPKSEQYF. CDR3 coding DNA: TGTGCCAGCAGCTTAGGCCCGAAGTCGGAGCAGTACTTC.

This clone appeared once. J is TRBJ2-1 and V is TRBV29-1, with TRBD2 as a possible D gene (6 bases). Germline CDR1 and CDR2: SQVTM and ANQGSEA. Trimming removed 6 bases from V and 3 bases from J, with 15 bases in between. This CDR3 is built from 14 residues. CDR3 residues: CSVTTSSNYNEQFF. The CDR3 region has the DNA TGCAGCGTGACCACTAGCAGCAACTACAATGAGCAGTTCTTC.

The chain uses TRBV6-5 and TRBJ2-2; 9 nucleotides line up with TRBD1. This CDR3 is built from 15 residues. V gave up 2 bases and J gave up 7 bases; unmatched junction bases: 5. Per germline, CDR1 MNHEY and CDR2 SVGAGI. Written as DNA, the CDR3 is TGTGCCAGCAGTTACCGAGGGACAGGGATCGGGGAGCTGTTTTTT. The encoded protein is CASSYRGTGIGELFF.

This clone was observed a single time. The same CDR3 also results from other DNA sequences found in this sample. V is TRBV11-2 and J is TRBJ1-2; D is perhaps TRBD1 (5 bases). From germline, CDR1 is SGHAT and CDR2 FQNNGV. This CDR3 comprises 12 residues. V lost 0 bases to trimming and J lost 8 bases, with 7 bases between them. CDR3 DNA sequence: TGTGCCAGCAGCTTAGAAGGGGACGGCTACACCTTC. This codes for CASSLEGDGYTF.

The rearrangement links TRBV4-2 to TRBJ1-3; D is possibly TRBD1 (5 bases). The CDR3 contains 14 residues. Trimming took 5 bases from V and 1 from J, leaving 9 bases between them. Germline V CDR1 and CDR2: LGHNA, YNFKEQ. Here the CDR3 DNA reads TGTGCCAGCAGCTTGGGGGGTTCTGGAAACACCATATATTTT. The encoded protein is CASSLGGSGNTIYF.

The sample holds one count of this clone. The chain uses TRBV28 and TRBJ2-5, with D possibly TRBD1 on 5 matching bases. Trimming removed 11 bases from V and 4 bases from J, with 14 bases in between. The CDR3 totals 12 residues. CDR1 is MDHEN, CDR2 SYDVKM, per germline. The CDR3 sequence is CAGQTASETQYF. The CDR3 nucleotides are TGTGCCGGCCAGACAGCCTCAGAGACCCAGTACTTC.

The table lists this clone with a few counts. V is TRBV7-7 and J is TRBJ2-2; TRBD1 aligns across 7 bases. CDR3 length: 14 amino acids. The V segment lost 5 bases and the J segment 7 bases; nucleotides outside the gene matches: 7. The germline V gene has CDR1 SSHAT and CDR2 FNYEAQ (reference sequence). The CDR3 here is CASSRGTEDGELFF. The CDR3 bases are TGTGCCAGCAGCCGAGGGACAGAGGACGGGGAGCTGTTTTTT. Based on the CDR3 plus reference TRBV7-7 and TRBJ2-2, the full variable domain is GAGVSQSPRYKVTKRGQDVTLRCDPISSHATLYWYQQALGQGPEFLTYFNYEAQPDKSGLPSDRFSAERPEGSISTLTIQRTEQRDSAMYRCASSRGTEDGELFFGEGSRLTVL.

The rearrangement joins TRBV4-3 to TRBJ2-5; the match to TRBD2 covers 8 bases. The DNA matches TRBJ2-7 better at its end, which makes the J call doubtful. CDR1 LGHNA and CDR2 YSLEER come from the germline V gene. The CDR3 sequence is 15 residues long. This CDR3 is CASSQATSAPYEQYF. For the CDR3, the DNA is TGCGCCAGCAGCCAGGCGACTAGCGCTCCCTACGAGCAGTACTTC.